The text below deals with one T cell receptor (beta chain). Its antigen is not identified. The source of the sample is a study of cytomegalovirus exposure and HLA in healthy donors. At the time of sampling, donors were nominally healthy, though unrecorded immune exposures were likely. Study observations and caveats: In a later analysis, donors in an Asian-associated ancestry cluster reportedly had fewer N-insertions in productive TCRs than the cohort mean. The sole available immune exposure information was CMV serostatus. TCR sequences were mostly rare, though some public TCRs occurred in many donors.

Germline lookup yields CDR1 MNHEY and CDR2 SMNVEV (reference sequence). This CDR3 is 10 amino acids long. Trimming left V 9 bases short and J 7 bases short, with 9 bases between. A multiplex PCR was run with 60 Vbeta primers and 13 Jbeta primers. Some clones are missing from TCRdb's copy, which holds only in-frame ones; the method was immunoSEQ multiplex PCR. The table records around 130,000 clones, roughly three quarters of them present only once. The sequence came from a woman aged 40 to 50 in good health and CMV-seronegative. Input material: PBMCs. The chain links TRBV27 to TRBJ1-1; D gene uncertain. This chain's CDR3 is CASLRVEAFF. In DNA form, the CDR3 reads TGTGCCAGTCTCCGGGTTGAAGCTTTCTTT.